This TCR beta chain derives from a study of chemoradiotherapy in HPV16-positive cancers. Sequencing was performed with immunoSEQ multiplex PCR; in TCRdb, only in-frame clones are kept and a portion is missing. The repertoire holds thousands of clones, 80% to 90% seen once, with 25% to 30% in the top ten. Trimming removed 3 bases from V and 0 bases from J, with 12 bases in between. This CDR3 is built from 16 residues. The germline V gene encodes CDR1 ENHRY and CDR2 SYGVKD. Samples were taken several times over chemoradiotherapy. The sequence came from a human donor with HPV-associated anogenital cancer. The chain has TRBV10-3 and TRBJ2-4; TRBD1 might be the D (5 bases). The sequencing used blood, collected from a patient who underwent chemoradiotherapy. Written as DNA, the CDR3 is TGTGCCATCAGTGAAAACAGGAATATAGCCAAAAACATTCAGTACTTC. It yields the protein CAISENRNIAKNIQYF.